This is a list of T cell receptor beta chains from one sample in a study of blood T cell repertoires in COVID-19. Produced via immunoSEQ multiplex PCR; TCRdb's table is partial and in-frame only. The sample lists around 300,000 clones, roughly 90% seen once, with more than 1.5% in the top ten. Sample: PBMCs or T cells enriched from blood (not recorded which). These receptors were obtained from a woman aged 55-75 years who had recovered from COVID-19. The CDR3 runs from the conserved cysteine through the conserved F or W. D genes are given only for firm matches. Size values are once, few and many counts, or a class for expanded clones, and some rows have none.

D gene	V gene	clone size	J gene	CDR3 protein	CDR3 DNA
-	TRBV18	-	TRBJ1-1	CASSLGTGEAFF	TGTGCCAGCTCACTAGGAACGGGTGAAGCTTTCTTT
-	TRBV5-1	-	TRBJ2-4	CASSEETLAKNIQYF	TGCGCCAGCAGCGAAGAAACTTTAGCCAAAAACATTCAGTACTTC
-	TRBV19	-	TRBJ1-2	CASSMGGDDGYTF	TGTGCCAGTAGTATGGGGGGGGACGATGGCTACACCTTC
TRBD1	TRBV27	-	TRBJ1-2	CASRRQGTGYGYTF	TGTGCCAGCAGGCGACAGGGGACGGGCTATGGCTACACCTTC
TRBD1	TRBV28	-	TRBJ2-7	CASSPRGLYEQYF	TGTGCCAGCAGTCCCAGGGGGCTCTACGAGCAGTACTTC
TRBD1	TRBV5-1	-	TRBJ1-2	CASSLTTGRHGYTF	TGCGCCAGCAGCTTAACGACAGGGCGGCATGGCTACACCTTC
-	TRBV5-4	-	TRBJ1-6	CASSLAGISYNSPLHF	TGTGCCAGCAGCTTAGCAGGGATCTCCTATAATTCACCCCTCCACTTT
-	TRBV2	-	TRBJ2-1	CASTIIPGQASGEQFF	TGTGCCAGCACTATCATCCCGGGACAAGCTTCTGGTGAGCAGTTCTTC
TRBD1	TRBV15	-	TRBJ1-2	CATSRGRDRYGYTF	TGTGCCACCAGCAGGGGTCGGGACAGGTATGGCTACACCTTC
-	TRBV28	-	TRBJ1-2	CASSPGSLRGGGYTF	TGTGCCAGCAGCCCGGGAAGCTTGCGAGGGGGTGGCTACACCTTC
TRBD2	TRBV30	-	TRBJ2-7	CAWSTGLAGNEQYF	TGTGCCTGGAGTACAGGACTAGCGGGAAACGAGCAGTACTTC
TRBD2	TRBV27	-	TRBJ2-3	CATAGTWSGRNTDTQYF	TGTGCCACAGCAGGCACCTGGAGCGGGAGGAATACAGATACGCAGTATTTT
-	TRBV9	-	TRBJ2-1	CASSAGSGAGNYNEQFF	TGTGCCAGCAGCGCGGGGAGTGGGGCGGGAAACTACAATGAGCAGTTCTTC
TRBD1	TRBV13	-	TRBJ1-2	CASSLLTGNYGYTF	TGTGCCAGCAGCCTTTTGACAGGGAACTATGGCTACACCTTC
-	TRBV4-1	-	TRBJ1-4	CASSQAGVKEKLFF	TGCGCCAGCAGCCAGGCCGGGGTGAAAGAAAAACTGTTTTTT
-	TRBV5-4	-	TRBJ2-3	CASSPRLNPSTDTQYF	TGTGCCAGCAGCCCCAGGTTGAACCCTAGCACAGATACGCAGTATTTT
-	TRBV7-3	few	TRBJ2-7	CASSLDYQSSYEQYF	TGTGCCAGCAGCCTGGACTACCAGAGCTCCTACGAGCAGTACTTC
TRBD1	TRBV12-5	-	TRBJ1-3	CASGPGQAGNTIYF	TGTGCTAGTGGTCCAGGACAGGCTGGAAACACCATATATTTT
TRBD1	TRBV7-6	-	TRBJ1-6	CASSPQGANSPLHF	TGTGCCAGCAGTCCCCAGGGGGCTAATTCACCCCTCCACTTT
TRBD1	TRBV28	-	TRBJ1-4	CASSLGTGAGRMKKLFF	TGTGCCAGCAGTTTAGGGACAGGGGCCGGTCGAATGAAAAAACTGTTTTTT
TRBD1	TRBV28	-	TRBJ1-6	CASSPSTGGNSPLHF	TGTGCCAGCAGTCCCTCGACAGGGGGGAATTCACCCCTCCACTTT
TRBD2	TRBV9	-	TRBJ2-7	CASSVGGAGEYEQYF	TGTGCCAGCAGCGTAGGAGGAGCGGGAGAATACGAGCAGTACTTC
TRBD2	TRBV24-1	-	TRBJ2-5	CATSARRGLAGAETQYF	TGTGCCACCAGTGCGCGTCGAGGACTAGCGGGAGCAGAGACCCAGTACTTC
TRBD1	TRBV5-1	-	TRBJ1-1	CASRRGQEFTEAFF	TGCGCCAGCAGGAGGGGACAGGAGTTCACTGAAGCTTTCTTT
TRBD1	TRBV9	-	TRBJ2-3	CASGDRGFLSDTQYF	TGTGCCAGCGGGGACAGGGGTTTTTTATCAGATACGCAGTATTTT
TRBD1	TRBV5-8	once	TRBJ2-5	CASSGRQGPKTQYF	TGTGCCAGCAGCGGGAGACAGGGACCTAAGACCCAGTACTTC
TRBD1	TRBV24-1	once	TRBJ2-3	CATSDPLGQGRTDTQYF	TGTGCCACCAGTGACCCCCTTGGACAGGGGAGAACAGATACGCAGTATTTT
-	TRBV7-9	-	TRBJ2-1	CASSLERPYNEQFF	TGTGCCAGCAGCTTGGAGCGCCCCTACAATGAGCAGTTCTTC
-	TRBV24-1	-	TRBJ2-3	CATWTTSTDTQYF	TGTGCCACCTGGACAACGTCCACAGATACGCAGTATTTT
-	TRBV9	once	TRBJ1-1	CASSVVGAGSNTEAFF	TGTGCCAGCAGCGTAGTGGGGGCAGGGTCAAACACTGAAGCTTTCTTT
-	TRBV11-3	once	TRBJ2-3	CASSLSGTDTQYF	TGTGCCAGCAGCTTAAGCGGGACAGATACGCAGTATTTT
-	TRBV4-1	-	TRBJ1-1	CASSQEFARDTEAFF	TGCGCCAGCAGCCAAGAGTTCGCCAGGGACACTGAAGCTTTCTTT
-	TRBV7-7	-	TRBJ2-5	CASSLDSSSGGLQKTQYF	TGTGCTAGCAGCTTAGATTCTTCGTCCGGGGGGCTTCAGAAGACCCAGTACTTC
-	TRBV3-1/TRBV3-2	-	TRBJ2-5	CASSAPVADQETQYF	TGTGCCAGCAGCGCCCCGGTAGCGGACCAAGAGACCCAGTACTTC
TRBD1	TRBV5-1	-	TRBJ1-4	CASSQRQGYGEKLFF	TGCGCCAGCAGCCAAAGACAGGGATATGGTGAAAAACTGTTTTTT
TRBD2	TRBV27	-	TRBJ2-5	CASSLGGGAKTQYF	TGTGCCAGCAGTTTAGGCGGGGGGGCTAAGACCCAGTACTTC
TRBD1	TRBV4-2	-	TRBJ1-2	CASSQEVGTGEGGGYTF	TGTGCCAGCAGCCAAGAGGTCGGGACAGGGGAAGGCGGTGGCTACACCTTC
-	TRBV29-1	-	TRBJ1-1	CSVEELYGIQGNTEAFF	TGCAGCGTTGAGGAACTTTATGGAATCCAGGGGAACACTGAAGCTTTCTTT
-	TRBV30	-	TRBJ2-7	CAWSRGSRDEQYF	TGTGCCTGGAGTCGCGGGTCCCGGGACGAGCAGTACTTC
TRBD1	TRBV28	-	TRBJ1-2	CASTFGDRHLYGYTF	TGTGCCAGCACCTTTGGGGACAGACACCTCTATGGCTACACCTTC
-	TRBV25-1	few	TRBJ1-2	CASSEGGNGYTF	TGTGCCAGCAGTGAAGGCGGAAATGGCTACACCTTC
TRBD1	TRBV6-1	few	TRBJ1-2	CASSEATGAGGYTF	TGTGCCAGCAGTGAAGCTACAGGGGCTGGAGGCTACACCTTC
-	TRBV30	once	TRBJ1-1	CAWSVQADTEAFF	TGTGCCTGGAGTGTACAGGCGGACACTGAAGCTTTCTTT
TRBD1	TRBV30	-	TRBJ2-7	CASDRGLSYEQYF	TGTGCCTCGGACAGGGGGCTATCCTACGAGCAGTACTTC
-	TRBV3-1/TRBV3-2	once	TRBJ2-1	CASSPQEPGLGGHEQFF	TGTGCCAGCAGCCCCCAAGAACCGGGACTAGGGGGCCATGAGCAGTTCTTC